Listed here are 20 T cell receptor beta chains from one sample, sequenced in a study of blood T cell repertoires in COVID-19. Assay used: immunoSEQ multiplex PCR; TCRdb lists only in-frame clones, some missing. This table has about 150,000 clones, approximately 80% appearing once. Sequences were obtained from peripheral blood. Every receptor here comes from a woman aged 80 or over with COVID-19, enrolled during active disease.

The chain combines TRBV12-3 or TRBV12-4 with TRBJ2-5; a weak D match, TRBD1 (5 bases). This CDR3 is 13 amino acids long. V was pared by 2 bases and J by 5 bases, with 9 bases between. The CDR3 bases are TGTGCCAGCAGTTTAAGGTGGGGCGAGACCCAGTACTTC. This gives the protein CASSLRWGETQYF.

This chain links TRBV9 with TRBJ1-3, with unresolved D. V shed 0 bases and J shed 2 bases, with 9 bases lying between them. Looked up from germline, CDR1 is SGDLS and CDR2 is YYNGEE. This CDR3 has 15 amino acids. The CDR3 here is CASSVDRGAGNTIYF. As DNA, the CDR3 is TGTGCCAGCAGCGTAGATCGAGGAGCTGGAAACACCATATATTTT.

Worth noting for this clone: The junction departs from the called germline gene at one end, perhaps through a read error. V is TRBV7-3 and J is TRBJ2-6; maybe TRBD2 (5 bases). CDR3 length: 14 amino acids. Germline V gene data show CDR1 as SGHTA and CDR2 as FQGTGA. The CDR3 sequence: CASSGGSGTNVLTF. CDR3 DNA sequence: TGTGCCAGCAGTGGAGGCTCTGGGACCAACGTCCTGACTTTC.

The chain combines TRBV19 with TRBJ2-5; D unresolved. V lost 2 bases and J 2 bases, leaving 9 bases between the germline ends. Germline lookup yields CDR1 LNHDA and CDR2 SQIVND (reference sequence). The CDR3 totals 14 residues. The CDR3 DNA sequence: TGTGCCAGTAGTATACGGGTCCAGCAAGAGACCCAGTACTTC. The encoded protein is CASSIRVQQETQYF.

This chain connects TRBV6-5 to TRBJ2-1, with a weak D call TRBD1 (6 bases). The ends were cut back, 7 bases at V and 4 bases at J, with 8 bases in the middle. The CDR3 totals 12 residues. CDR1 is MNHEY and CDR2 is SVGAGI in the germline V gene. CDR3 in amino acids: CASIRGYNEQFF. The CDR3 DNA sequence: TGTGCCAGCATAAGGGGGTACAATGAGCAGTTCTTC.

This clone showed up just a few times. The chain has TRBV5-1 and TRBJ2-7; D is perhaps TRBD1 (6 bases). CDR1 SGHRS and CDR2 YFSETQ come from the germline V gene. The CDR3 has 15 amino acids. Trimming pared 4 bases from V and 0 bases from J, leaving 14 bases between. The CDR3 DNA sequence: TGCGCCAGCAGCCCGGGACATCGGGACTCCTACGAGCAGTACTTC. Its protein is CASSPGHRDSYEQYF.

V and J are TRBV5-1 and TRBJ1-1, with 9 bases matching TRBD1. Germline V gene lookup returns CDR1 SGHRS and CDR2 YFSETQ. The V segment lost 6 bases and the J segment 5 bases; nucleotides outside the gene matches: 11. The CDR3 covers 15 residues. CDR3: CASKDRGEGVTEAFF. CDR3 nucleotide sequence: TGCGCCAGCAAGGACAGGGGTGAAGGGGTAACTGAAGCTTTCTTT. Together with reference TRBV5-1 and TRBJ1-1, the CDR3 gives the full variable domain: KAGVTQTPRYLIKTRGQQVTLSCSPISGHRSVSWYQQTPGQGLQFLFEYFSETQRNKGNFPGRFSGRQFSNSRSEMNVSTLELGDSALYLCASKDRGEGVTEAFFGQGTRLTVV.

CDR3 nucleotides: TGCGCCAGCAGCCACACTCAGGGGGTCGACACTGAAGCTTTCTTT. It yields the protein CASSHTQGVDTEAFF. V usage is TRBV5-1 and J usage is TRBJ1-1; TRBD1 matches at 7 bases. CDR1 is SGHRS, CDR2 YFSETQ, per germline. The CDR3 totals 15 residues. The J segment lost 3 bases and the V segment lost 4 bases, leaving 9 bases of the junction unmatched.

The chain uses TRBV3-1 (or the pseudogene TRBV3-2) and TRBJ1-3; no firm D call. Germline CDR1 and CDR2: LGHDT and YNNKEL (reference sequence). The CDR3 is made up of 14 amino acids. Trimming removed 3 bases from V and 1 base from J, with 7 bases in between. The CDR3: CASSHEGSGNTIYF. CDR3 sequence (DNA): TGTGCCAGCAGCCATGAGGGATCTGGAAACACCATATATTTT.

The chain employs TRBV6-5 and TRBJ1-1, with D uncertain. CDR1 and CDR2 (germline): MNHEY, SVGAGI. The CDR3 consists of 10 residues. V was cut by 8 bases and J by 6 bases, with 7 bases left in between. CDR3 region: CASGGPEAFF. CDR3 nucleotide sequence: TGTGCCAGCGGAGGGCCTGAAGCTTTCTTT.

V gene TRBV11-2 combines with J gene TRBJ2-7; D possibly corresponds to TRBD1 (6 bases). The CDR3 covers 15 residues. The V and J ends lost 4 bases and 0 bases respectively, with 13 bases between them. CDR1 is SGHAT, CDR2 FQNNGV, per germline. The CDR3 region has the DNA TGTGCCAGCAGCTCAGGAAAAGGGGGCTCCTACGAGCAGTACTTC. Protein sequence: CASSSGKGGSYEQYF.

This clone has just a few counts. The V call is TRBV6-5, the J call TRBJ1-1; D is ambiguous. The V end was cut by 7 bases, the J end by 1 base, with 10 bases between. Germline lookup yields CDR1 MNHEY and CDR2 SVGAGI. CDR3 length: 13 amino acids. The CDR3 protein is CASNMGRNTEAFF. The CDR3 nucleotides are TGTGCCAGCAATATGGGCAGGAACACTGAAGCTTTCTTT.

This chain uses TRBV28 with TRBJ2-6; TRBD1 matches at 9 bases. Germline lookup yields CDR1 MDHEN and CDR2 SYDVKM. Trimming took 3 bases from V and 0 from J; bases not matched to a gene: 12. This CDR3 has 20 residues. The chain's CDR3 is CASSFFTGGFGDSGANVLTF. The DNA for the CDR3 is TGTGCCAGCAGTTTTTTTACAGGGGGCTTTGGAGACTCTGGGGCCAACGTCCTGACTTTC.

The gene calls are TRBV9 and TRBJ1-1; D unresolved. Trimming cost V 0 bases and J 3 bases, with 12 bases left between them. The CDR3 is 15 residues long. Germline loops: CDR1 SGDLS, CDR2 YYNGEE. The CDR3 DNA reads TGTGCCAGCAGCGTAGGTTGGGCAGGCTACACTGAAGCTTTCTTT. Its translation: CASSVGWAGYTEAFF.

The J gene is TRBJ1-5, the V gene TRBV2; 7 bases fit TRBD1. Trimming at V came to 3 bases and at J to 7 bases, leaving 12 bases not matched to a gene. The germline V gene has CDR1 SNHLY and CDR2 FYNNEI. The CDR3 has 16 amino acids. This CDR3 reads CASSDSRGGGVQPQHF. The CDR3 DNA follows: TGTGCCAGCAGTGATAGTAGAGGAGGGGGCGTCCAGCCCCAGCATTTT.

The table lists this clone with a count of one. CDR3 DNA sequence: TGTGCCAGCAGGGAGAGGTCGGGGATGGAGACCCAGTACTTC. It is translated as CASRERSGMETQYF. V gene TRBV2 combines with J gene TRBJ2-5, with D perhaps TRBD2 (5 bases). Germline V gene lookup returns CDR1 SNHLY and CDR2 FYNNEI. V lost 6 bases and J 5 bases, leaving 16 bases between the germline ends. The CDR3 runs to 14 residues.

This chain connects TRBV6-1 to TRBJ2-5; 12 bases fit TRBD2. Germline CDR1 reads MNHNS; CDR2 reads SASEGT. V dropped 0 bases and J dropped 6; count of bases not matched to a gene: 5. The CDR3 runs to 16 residues. CDR3 coding DNA: TGTGCCAGCAGTGAAGCGAGAACTAGCGGGGGGCAGACCCAGTACTTC. This translates into CASSEARTSGGQTQYF.

The CDR3 loop is CASFPGTGGTPLHF. The CDR3 DNA is TGTGCCAGCTTCCCCGGGACAGGGGGTACACCCCTCCACTTT. This chain uses TRBV18 with TRBJ1-6; 11 bases align to TRBD1. Trimming at V came to 7 bases and at J to 11 bases, leaving 7 bases not matched to a gene. This CDR3 contains 14 residues. The germline gives CDR1 KGHSH, CDR2 LQKENI.

The V and J genes are TRBV2 and TRBJ2-4; 10 bases map to TRBD2. Germline CDR1 and CDR2: SNHLY and FYNNEI. The V segment lost 4 bases and the J segment 7 bases; nucleotides outside the gene matches: 7. This CDR3 has 15 amino acids. The CDR3 DNA follows: TGTGCCAGCAGTGGGTCAGCGGGGGGGATGAACATTCAGTACTTC. As protein: CASSGSAGGMNIQYF.

The CDR3 protein is CASRLQGYSNQPQHF. CDR3 bases: TGTGCCAGCAGACTACAGGGTTATAGCAATCAGCCCCAGCATTTT. The chain couples TRBV2 to TRBJ1-5, with D maybe TRBD1 (6 bases). The CDR3 is made up of 15 amino acids. Per the germline V gene, CDR1 is SNHLY and CDR2 is FYNNEI. V was cut by 6 bases and J by 0 bases, with 12 bases left in between.